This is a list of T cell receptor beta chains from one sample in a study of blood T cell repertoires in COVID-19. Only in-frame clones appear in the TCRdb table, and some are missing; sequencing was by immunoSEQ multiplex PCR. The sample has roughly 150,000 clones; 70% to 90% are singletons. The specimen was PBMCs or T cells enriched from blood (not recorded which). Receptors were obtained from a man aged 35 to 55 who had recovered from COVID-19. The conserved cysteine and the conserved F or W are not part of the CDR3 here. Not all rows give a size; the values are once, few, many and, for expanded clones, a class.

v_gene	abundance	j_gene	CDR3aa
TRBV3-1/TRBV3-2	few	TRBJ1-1	ASSQDRGTEAF
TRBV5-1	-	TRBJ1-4	ASSPAGGFEKLF
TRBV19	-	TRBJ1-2	ASTQDRTSYGYT
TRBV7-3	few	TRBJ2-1	ASSLQPWSSYNEQF
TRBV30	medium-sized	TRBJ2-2	AWSVATGELF
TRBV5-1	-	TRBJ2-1	ASSFPGDGPQF
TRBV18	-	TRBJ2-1	ASSPVMDRGRNEQF
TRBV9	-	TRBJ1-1	ASRSGEGRVDTEAF
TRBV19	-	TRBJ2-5	ATTHNLAGGVETQY
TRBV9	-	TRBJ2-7	ASGDGRWDEQY
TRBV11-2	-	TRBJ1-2	ASSVQGEYGYT
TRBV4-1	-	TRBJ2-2	ASSQLGGRTGELF
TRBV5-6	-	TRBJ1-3	ASSFQSGRGGNTIY
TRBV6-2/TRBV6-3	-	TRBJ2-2	ASSTAGNEGPVGELF
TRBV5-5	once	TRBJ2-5	ASSGSLAGGLETQY
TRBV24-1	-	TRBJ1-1	ATSEAGSTEAF
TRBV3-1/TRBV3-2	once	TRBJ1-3	ASSQGSGSTIY
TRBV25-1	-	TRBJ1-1	AVLVATEAF
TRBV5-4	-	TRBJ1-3	ASSRGDSRGNTIY
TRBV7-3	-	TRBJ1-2	ASSLIGRSSGYT
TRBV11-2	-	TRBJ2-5	ASSLTGTGRGETQY
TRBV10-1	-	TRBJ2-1	ASSLDTGSYNEQF
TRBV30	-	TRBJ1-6	ASTRSGDYNSPLH
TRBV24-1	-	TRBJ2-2	ATSDDAKLGIGELF
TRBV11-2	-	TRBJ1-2	ASSNTGSSGYT
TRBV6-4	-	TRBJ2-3	ASSDSKSGGADTQY
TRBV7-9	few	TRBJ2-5	ASSPGLGPQETQY
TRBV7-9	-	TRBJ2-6	ASSSGRDTSGANVLT
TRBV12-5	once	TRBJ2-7	ASGPPDRVVLGEQY
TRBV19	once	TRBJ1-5	ASFKPDRGRQPQH
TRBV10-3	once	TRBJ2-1	ASAPGLANNEQF
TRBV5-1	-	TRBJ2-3	ASSLGLAGGLSIDTQY
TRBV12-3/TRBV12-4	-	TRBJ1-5	ASSPPGGPQH
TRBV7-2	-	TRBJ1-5	ASSSGVNSNQPQH
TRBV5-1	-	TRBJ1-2	ASSLDERGYT